Listed below are T cell receptor beta chains from one sample, sequenced in a study of blood T cell repertoires in COVID-19. Generated by immunoSEQ multiplex PCR, the TCRdb table keeps only in-frame clones and is missing some. The repertoire includes roughly 97,000 clones, over 60% of them detected once, and about 7% sits in the top ten. Material: peripheral blood. The receptors shown here come from a man in his 70s with acute or convalescent COVID-19. The CDR3 runs from the conserved cysteine through the conserved F or W. The D gene is left open where the match is weak. Expanded clones get a size class; other rows say once, few or many, or leave the size out.

d_call,j_call,v_call,clone_size,cdr3_nt,cdr3_aa
TRBD1,TRBJ1-1,TRBV29-1,NA,TGCAGCGTTGAGGGACAGGGAGTCGCTGAAGCTTTCTTT,CSVEGQGVAEAFF
TRBD2,TRBJ2-7,TRBV5-3,NA,TGTGCCAGAAGCTGCAGCGGGACCCCCTACGAGCAGTACTTC,CARSCSGTPYEQYF
TRBD1,TRBJ2-2,TRBV6-6,NA,TGTGCCAGCAGTCCGGGACAGGGTATGTCGGGTGACGCCGGGGAGCTGTTTTTT,CASSPGQGMSGDAGELFF
TRBD1,TRBJ1-2,TRBV7-8,NA,TGTGCCAGCAGCCCCCCGTCGGGACAGGGGGTTGGAGGCTACACCTTC,CASSPPSGQGVGGYTF
NA,TRBJ2-7,TRBV7-6,NA,TGTGCCAGCAGCTTTCTTTACGAGCAGTACTTC,CASSFLYEQYF
NA,TRBJ1-2,TRBV19,few,TGTGCCAGTAGAAGCCATACAGGGCTTGGCTACACCTTC,CASRSHTGLGYTF
NA,TRBJ2-2,TRBV10-1,NA,TGCGCCAGCAGTGAGTCTCTATCGGGAGACGACACCGGGGAGCTGTTTTTT,CASSESLSGDDTGELFF
TRBD2,TRBJ2-1,TRBV30,NA,TGTGCCTGGAGTCCGGAGCGGGGGGCTCTCAATGAGCAGTTCTTC,CAWSPERGALNEQFF
TRBD2,TRBJ2-3,TRBV5-5,NA,TGTGCCAGCAGCTTGGCTTTAGCGGGAGCCCAAGATACGCAGTATTTT,CASSLALAGAQDTQYF
TRBD1,TRBJ2-2,TRBV5-6,NA,TGTGCCAGCAGCTTGTACCGACAGGGCGGGACCGGGGAGCTGTTTTTT,CASSLYRQGGTGELFF
NA,TRBJ2-1,TRBV6-5,NA,TGTGCCAGCAGTAAAAGACCAGGCCCTCTCAATGAGCAGTTCTTC,CASSKRPGPLNEQFF
TRBD2,TRBJ2-7,TRBV2,NA,TGTGCCAGCAGTGCGGCTAGCGGGACCCACGAGCAGTACTTC,CASSAASGTHEQYF
TRBD2,TRBJ2-1,TRBV28,NA,TGTGCCAGTATACCGACTAGCGGGGGTTACAATGAGCAGTTCTTC,CASIPTSGGYNEQFF
NA,TRBJ2-1,TRBV6-5,NA,TGTGCCAGCAGACTAGGGGGTTTCTCCTACAATGAGCAGTTCTTC,CASRLGGFSYNEQFF
TRBD2,TRBJ2-3,TRBV10-1,once,TGCGCCAGCAGTGGGGGGTCCGGGACTAGCGGAAGCACAGATACGCAGTATTTT,CASSGGSGTSGSTDTQYF
NA,TRBJ2-1,TRBV27,NA,TGTGCCAGCAGTTCCCATGGGGGGTTCGGGAATGAGCAGTTCTTC,CASSSHGGFGNEQFF
NA,TRBJ1-5,TRBV2,NA,TGTGCCAGCGTTTTTGACAGTTTCAATCAGCCCCAGCATTTT,CASVFDSFNQPQHF
NA,TRBJ1-1,TRBV7-9,few,TGTGCCAGCAGCCCCCGGGTCGGGGGTATGAACACTGAAGCTTTCTTT,CASSPRVGGMNTEAFF
TRBD1,TRBJ1-1,TRBV19,NA,TGTGCCAGTAGTATAACTGGGACAGGGGGAACTGAAGCTTTCTTT,CASSITGTGGTEAFF
TRBD1,TRBJ2-1,TRBV28,once,TGTGCCAGCAGTTTTGATTTATATCGGAAGGGGGCGGATGAGCAGTTCTTC,CASSFDLYRKGADEQFF
NA,TRBJ2-2,TRBV28,once,TGTGCCAGCAGTAGGGGGGGCACCGGGGAGCTGTTTTTT,CASSRGGTGELFF
TRBD2,TRBJ2-7,TRBV2,NA,TGTGCCAGCAGTGAAGGAAGACTAGCGGGAGGTTCCTACGAGCAGTACTTC,CASSEGRLAGGSYEQYF